This T cell receptor (beta chain) stems from a study of T cells in Graves' hyperthyroidism and ophthalmopathy. Study-level information: Peripheral blood was acquired at first diagnosis, ahead of any therapy whatsoever.

This clonotype was found many times. As yet, its antigen is unknown. Findings and limits, study-wide: Ophthalmopathy, as predicted by the model, came a median roughly 6.8 months after the prediction.

Looked up from germline, CDR1 is SNHLY and CDR2 is FYNNEI. This CDR3 spans 15 amino acids. Trimming at V came to 5 bases and at J to 7 bases, leaving 11 bases not matched to a gene. Researchers amplified the TCR beta CDR3 regions from RNA transcripts. When the TCR CDR3 underwent first-round RT-PCR, the HTBI primer set was used. Each CDR3 protein is one row after TCRdb ran MiXCR on the multiplex PCR reads. The sample yields hundreds of thousands of distinct CDR3 sequences, about 15% seen once. The TCR was taken from a woman in her fifties or sixties with Graves' ophthalmopathy. V is TRBV2 and J is TRBJ2-5; 9 bases align to TRBD1. Sequenced sample: blood. CDR3 sequence reads: CASSPDRGGEGTQYF. The CDR3 bases are TGTGCCAGCAGTCCGGACAGGGGTGGGGAGGGGACCCAGTACTTC.